The clone carrying this TCR beta chain showed up many times. The data were taken from a study of low-dose radiotherapy and immunotherapy resistance in tumors. Described time point: after trial treatment. The treatment denotes: LDRT plus nivolumab, ipilimumab, low-dose cyclophosphamide and aspirin (RACIN trial). Donors were administered nivolumab, ipilimumab, aspirin and low-dose cyclophosphamide, together with low-dose radiotherapy. Eligible patients had advanced solid tumors lacking tumor-infiltrating lymphocytes. With TRAV- and TRBV-specific primers, first-strand cDNA was made, covering the alpha and beta chains. TCRs were amplified for 15 to 20 PCR cycles with a constant-region primer and V-primer adapter. One entry per CDR3 protein, called by TCRdb with MiXCR from the reads. The table has 100,000 or so distinct CDR3 sequences, roughly 20% seen once. The V gene's germline CDR1 is MGHRA and CDR2 YSYEKL. Deletions cut 1 base from V and 0 bases from J, with 6 bases between. The length of the CDR3 is 14 residues.

The chain carries TRBV4-1 and TRBJ1-2; no definite D call. The sample here was PBMCs, taken after low-dose radiotherapy plus immunotherapy. This TCR was sampled from a male donor with prostate cancer. The CDR3 protein is CASSQGAANYGYTF. CDR3 DNA sequence: TGCGCCAGCAGCCAAGGGGCGGCTAACTATGGCTACACCTTC.